The 22 T cell receptor beta chains presented below share a single source sample, sequenced in a study of T cells in Graves' hyperthyroidism and ophthalmopathy. The TCR beta CDR3 regions underwent amplification using RNA transcripts as the source. The TCR CDR3 first-round RT-PCR relied on the HTBI primer set. One entry per CDR3 protein results from TCRdb running MiXCR on the multiplex PCR reads. Among about 380,000 distinct CDR3 sequences listed, 18% were seen once. Sequencing was performed on blood. The receptors come from a man aged 18 to 29 with Graves' ophthalmopathy.

This clonotype was found many times. The rearrangement links TRBV2 to TRBJ1-1, with no clear D. Between the trimmed V and J ends, which lost 2 bases and 10 bases, there was a span of 5 bases. The CDR3 is 10 amino acids. Germline loops: CDR1 SNHLY, CDR2 FYNNEI. The CDR3 loop reads CASSELIAFF. CDR3 nucleotide sequence: TGTGCCAGCAGTGAACTCATAGCTTTCTTT.

Ten or more counts support this clonotype. This chain links TRBV11-2 with TRBJ1-2; D call uncertain. The CDR3 length is 12 residues. Between the trimmed V and J ends, which lost 4 bases and 6 bases, there was a span of 9 bases. Germline V gene lookup returns CDR1 SGHAT and CDR2 FQNNGV. Here the CDR3 DNA reads TGTGCCAGCAGCTCCCGCAGGCATGGCTACACCTTC. Amino acid sequence: CASSSRRHGYTF.

There are many counts of this clonotype. The rearrangement joins TRBV5-1 to TRBJ1-1, with 8 bases aligning to TRBD1. The CDR3 consists of 14 residues. The ends lost 1 base at V and 4 bases at J; junction bases unmatched: 3. Germline V gene data show CDR1 as SGHRS and CDR2 as YFSETQ. The CDR3 protein is CASSLRQGSTEAFF. The CDR3 DNA follows: TGCGCCAGCAGCTTGAGACAGGGGAGCACTGAAGCTTTCTTT. The full variable domain, its missing parts supplied by reference TRBV5-1 and TRBJ1-1, is KAGVTQTPRYLIKTRGQQVTLSCSPISGHRSVSWYQQTPGQGLQFLFEYFSETQRNKGNFPGRFSGRQFSNSRSEMNVSTLELGDSALYLCASSLRQGSTEAFFGQGTRLTVV.

This clonotype was seen repeatedly, ten times or more. V usage is TRBV6-2 or TRBV6-3 and J usage is TRBJ2-7, with 10 positions matching TRBD2. Germline V CDR1 and CDR2: MNHEY, SVGEGT. This CDR3 is built from 15 residues. V lost 6 bases, J lost 3 bases, and 8 bases stayed unmatched. The CDR3 DNA follows: TGTGCCAGCAGCCACGGACTAGCGGCTGACTACGAGCAGTACTTC. Amino acid sequence: CASSHGLAADYEQYF.

The table lists this clonotype with a few counts. One end of the junction does not line up with germline, which may come from a read error. The chain is built from TRBV15 and TRBJ1-5, with 7 bases matching TRBD1. Germline values: CDR1 LNHNV, CDR2 YYDKDF (reference sequence). The CDR3 sequence is 15 residues long. CDR3 sequence (DNA): TGTGCCACCAGCAAATGGGACAGCGGGACTCAGCCCCGGCATTTT. The encoded protein is CATSKWDSGTQPRHF.

As regards this clonotype: A much larger clonotype is one base distant, so this may be a read error. The chain joins TRBV6-5 to TRBJ2-5; D uncertain. CDR1 MNHEY and CDR2 SVGAGI come from the germline V gene. V was trimmed by 2 bases and J by 5 bases, leaving 9 bases between them. CDR3 length equals 13 residues. The DNA of the CDR3 is TGTGCCAGCAGTTACGTGCTATCGGAGACCCAGTACTTC. Translation gives CASSYVLSETQYF.

This clonotype was seen many times. V gene TRBV6-1 combines with J gene TRBJ2-1; 10 nucleotides align to TRBD2. Per germline, CDR1 MNHNS and CDR2 SASEGT. The V and J ends lost 8 bases and 8 bases, in that order; junction bases with no gene match: 15. This CDR3 contains 16 residues. The CDR3 bases are TGTGCCAGCGGGGGTACTAGCGGGGCAACAGGCTATGAGCAGTTCTTC. This sequence encodes CASGGTSGATGYEQFF.

This clonotype was found many times. V is TRBV7-9 and J is TRBJ1-1; 10 bases line up with TRBD1. V lost 5 bases and J lost 3; bases outside the gene matches: 3. The CDR3 runs to 14 residues. CDR1 and CDR2 from the germline V gene are SEHNR and FQNEAQ (reference sequence). CDR3 coding DNA: TGTGCCAGCAGCCGGACAGGGGGGGACACTGAAGCTTTCTTT. Translating it yields CASSRTGGDTEAFF.

There are a few counts of this clonotype. This chain joins TRBV19 and TRBJ2-5; 7 bases agree with TRBD2. Trimming removed 6 bases from V and 4 bases from J; junction bases left unmatched: 8. The V gene's germline CDR1 is LNHDA and CDR2 SQIVND (reference sequence). The CDR3 totals 14 residues. The CDR3 is CASSSGVPPETQYF. For the CDR3, the DNA is TGTGCCAGTAGCAGCGGGGTACCGCCAGAGACCCAGTACTTC.

In regard to this clonotype: Just one base apart from a much larger clone, this may be a read error. The chain uses TRBV12-3 or TRBV12-4 and TRBJ1-2, with D hard to call. V dropped 5 bases and J dropped 6 bases, with 16 bases sitting between them. CDR3 size: 14 residues. CDR3 amino acids: CASSPTNSNHGYTF. CDR3 nucleotide sequence: TGTGCCAGCAGTCCCACCAACAGTAATCATGGCTACACCTTC.

The V call is TRBV11-2, the J call TRBJ2-1; possible D gene TRBD1, 5 bases. CDR3 length equals 15 residues. V was shortened by 5 bases and J by 0 bases, with 11 bases between the two germline ends. The V gene's germline CDR1 is SGHAT and CDR2 FQNNGV. Here the CDR3 reads CASSQGASSYNEQFF. In nucleotides, the CDR3 is TGTGCCAGCAGCCAGGGCGCCAGCTCCTACAATGAGCAGTTCTTC.

This chain links TRBV5-8 with TRBJ1-4; no definite D call. The CDR3 runs 14 residues. Germline values: CDR1 SGHTS, CDR2 YDEGEE. V was pared by 4 bases and J by 8 bases, with 15 bases between. The CDR3 loop reads CASSPGFGLEKLFF. In DNA, the CDR3 is TGTGCCAGCAGCCCCGGGTTTGGGCTAGAAAAACTGTTTTTT.

This sequence joins TRBV2 and TRBJ1-5, with D perhaps TRBD1 (5 bases). V lost 7 bases, J lost 4 bases, and 17 bases lay in between. Germline CDR1 and CDR2: SNHLY and FYNNEI. The CDR3 length is 15 residues. The DNA for the CDR3 is TGTGCCAGCATAAAGGGGCTCGAAAGTAATCAGCCCCAGCATTTT. Translation gives CASIKGLESNQPQHF.

V gene TRBV6-5 combines with J gene TRBJ2-2; D gene ambiguous. CDR1 and CDR2 (germline): MNHEY, SVGAGI. V shed 0 bases and J shed 1 base, with 6 bases lying between them. This CDR3 is 15 amino acids long. CDR3 in DNA: TGTGCCAGCAGTTACTCTCTAGGGAACACCGGGGAGCTGTTTTTT. Its translation: CASSYSLGNTGELFF.

The chain uses TRBV7-9 and TRBJ1-3, with unresolved D. CDR1 and CDR2 from the germline V gene are SEHNR and FQNEAQ (reference sequence). The CDR3 spans 14 residues. V lost 3 bases to trimming and J lost 3 bases, with 9 bases between them. The CDR3 protein is CASSFGLFGNTIYF. CDR3 DNA: TGTGCCAGCAGCTTTGGCCTCTTTGGAAACACCATATATTTT.

At least ten counts were recorded for this clonotype. The chain joins TRBV27 to TRBJ1-1, with a tentative D call TRBD1 (5 bases). Trimming took off 1 base at V and 0 bases at J, with 15 bases between the two ends. The germline CDR1 and CDR2 sequences are MNHEY and SMNVEV (reference sequence). The CDR3 contains 17 residues. The CDR3 reads CASSLWGAANLNTEAFF. CDR3 DNA: TGTGCCAGCAGTTTATGGGGCGCCGCGAACCTGAACACTGAAGCTTTCTTT.

There are a few counts of this clonotype. The chain couples TRBV15 to TRBJ2-5; D gene uncertain. The V end was cut by 1 base, the J end by 5 bases, with 8 bases between. Germline V gene lookup returns CDR1 LNHNV and CDR2 YYDKDF (reference sequence). CDR3 length: 13 residues. In DNA form, the CDR3 reads TGTGCCACCAGCAGAGCTTTGCGGGAGACCCAGTACTTC. Its translation: CATSRALRETQYF.

The CDR3 protein is CASSSGLWVEQYF. The DNA of the CDR3 is TGTGCCAGCAGTTCAGGCCTCTGGGTCGAGCAGTACTTC. The rearrangement uses TRBV27 and TRBJ2-7, with D unclear. CDR3 size: 13 residues. Germline CDR1 and CDR2: MNHEY and SMNVEV (reference sequence). Between the trimmed V and J ends, which lost 4 bases and 6 bases, there was a span of 13 bases.

The rearrangement links TRBV10-3 to TRBJ2-7; D possibly uses TRBD1 or TRBD2 (5 bases each). Per the germline V gene, CDR1 is ENHRY and CDR2 is SYGVKD. The V and J ends lost 6 bases and 3 bases respectively, with 12 bases between them. The length of the CDR3 is 13 residues. The CDR3 is CAIRGTEDYEQYF. In DNA, the CDR3 is TGTGCCATCAGGGGGACGGAGGACTACGAGCAGTACTTC.

This clonotype has at least ten counts. The V and J genes are TRBV11-2 and TRBJ2-7; D is possibly TRBD1 (5 bases). The germline V and J ends were trimmed by 5 bases and 2 bases, with 16 bases remaining between them. The CDR3 sequence is 15 residues long. Germline lookup yields CDR1 SGHAT and CDR2 FQNNGV. Written as DNA, the CDR3 is TGTGCCAGCAGCCTTAGGGGTAGGGCGGCCTACGAGCAGTACTTC. Translating gives CASSLRGRAAYEQYF.

The CDR3 DNA sequence: TGTGCCAGCAGCGTGGATCCACTAGCCAAAAACATTCAGTACTTC. Amino acids: CASSVDPLAKNIQYF. The J gene is TRBJ2-4, the V gene TRBV9; D is uncertain. The germline V gene encodes CDR1 SGDLS and CDR2 YYNGEE. The CDR3 covers 15 residues. The germline V and J ends were trimmed by 2 bases and 0 bases, with 9 bases remaining between them. Full variable domain (remainder filled in from reference TRBV9 and TRBJ2-4): DSGVTQTPKHLITATGQRVTLRCSPRSGDLSVYWYQQSLDQGLQFLIQYYNGEERAKGNILERFSAQQFPDLHSELNLSSLELGDSALYFCASSVDPLAKNIQYFGAGTRLSVL.

The sample holds many counts of this clonotype. The chain has TRBV12-3 or TRBV12-4 and TRBJ2-1; 12 bases agree with TRBD2. J lost 8 bases, V lost 6 bases, and 8 bases had no gene match. There are 15 residues in the CDR3. The CDR3 nucleotides read TGTGCCAGCAGCACTAGCGGGGGGCCAATGTATGAGCAGTTCTTC. The encoded protein is CASSTSGGPMYEQFF.